This T cell receptor (beta chain) was retrieved from a study of beta chain features in type 1 diabetes. All of the isolated RNA was reverse transcribed, so expressed TCRB transcripts were sequenced. Libraries were prepared by immunoSEQ multiplex PCR; TCRdb keeps only in-frame clonotypes and omits some of them. The repertoire holds hundreds of thousands of clones, with about 15% as singletons. Study-level results: Any role of HLA type in TCRB rearrangement remained unresolved here. Across patients, naive, central memory and Treg TCRB repertoires exhibited apparently greater similarity than was observed across healthy donors. In all four CD4+ subsets, TCRB CDR3 length was significantly, moderately reduced in type 1 diabetes.

Over 95% purity was reached by all sorted populations. This clone was detected only a few times. What it binds is not known. Germline V gives CDR1 ENHRY, CDR2 SYGVKD. Trimming at V came to 6 bases and at J to 0 bases, leaving 3 bases not matched to a gene. This CDR3 is built from 15 residues. The sequence was collected from a man younger than 30 with type 1 diabetes. The source material was naive CD4+ T cells from blood. V is TRBV10-3 and J is TRBJ1-2; 11 positions match TRBD1. CDR3 DNA sequence: TGTGCCATCAGGGGGACAGGGGGGCCTAACTATGGCTACACCTTC. The encoded protein is CAIRGTGGPNYGYTF.